Listed below are T cell receptor beta chains from one sample, sequenced in a study of blood T cell repertoires in COVID-19. Sequencing was performed with immunoSEQ multiplex PCR; in TCRdb, only in-frame clones are kept and a portion is missing. The sample holds roughly 400,000 clones, about 83% seen once. The source material was PBMCs or T cells enriched from blood (not recorded which). The receptors come from a woman aged 50 to 65 who had recovered from COVID-19. Each CDR3 is given with its conserved first and last residue. Each record gives: D gene, J gene, V gene, clone size, CDR3 DNA, CDR3 protein. D genes are given only for firm matches. Expanded clones get a size class; other rows say once, few or many, or leave the size out.

>TRBD2|TRBJ2-1|TRBV19|.
TGTGCCAGTATGCTCCAGCGGGGGTACAATGAGCAGTTCTTC
CASMLQRGYNEQFF
>.|TRBJ1-2|TRBV27|once
TGTGCCAGCAGTCCTCGGGGGGCGACGGAGTTCGGTGGCTACACCTTC
CASSPRGATEFGGYTF
>.|TRBJ1-5|TRBV19|few
TGTGCCAGTAGTATTGGGAGGGGGGCTGGACAGCCCCAGCATTTT
CASSIGRGAGQPQHF
>.|TRBJ1-1|TRBV5-1|.
TGCGCCAGCAGCTCACAGGGCTTAAACACTGAAGCTTTCTTT
CASSSQGLNTEAFF
>TRBD1|TRBJ1-1|TRBV4-1|.
TGCGCCAGCAGCCAACTTGTGCCAGGGGGAGTGGAAGCTTTCTTT
CASSQLVPGGVEAFF
>.|TRBJ1-1|TRBV14|.
TGTGCCAGCAGCCAAGATCAGTCAGGGAAAGCTTTCTTT
CASSQDQSGKAFF
>TRBD2|TRBJ2-7|TRBV13|.
TGTGCCAGCAGCTTAGTCCCCTTGGTCCGGGGGGTTTACGAGCAGTACTTC
CASSLVPLVRGVYEQYF
>.|TRBJ2-2|TRBV28|.
TGTGCCAGCAGTAAAGGGACTTTAAGAACCGGGGAGCTGTTTTTT
CASSKGTLRTGELFF
>TRBD2|TRBJ2-1|TRBV7-3|.
TGTGCCAGCAGTGTACCGGGACTAGCGGACAATGAGCAGTTCTTC
CASSVPGLADNEQFF
>.|TRBJ1-1|TRBV7-2|.
TGTGCCAGCATGCGGGGGGCCGTGAGTGAAGCTTTCTTT
CASMRGAVSEAFF
>TRBD1|TRBJ1-3|TRBV7-2|.
TGTGCCAGCAGCTTAGTACGTTTGACAGGGCAAGGAAACACCATATATTTT
CASSLVRLTGQGNTIYF
>.|TRBJ1-3|TRBV5-5|.
TGTGCCAGCAGCTTGGAACCGTGGGCAGCTTATAACACCATATATTTT
CASSLEPWAAYNTIYF
>TRBD2|TRBJ2-3|TRBV6-4|.
TGTGCCAGCAGCAGGACTAGCGGGGGAGATACGCAGTATTTT
CASSRTSGGDTQYF
>.|TRBJ1-1|TRBV7-6|.
TGTGCCAGCGCCTCTCGGGTCGGGGACACTGAAGCTTTCTTT
CASASRVGDTEAFF
>.|TRBJ1-2|TRBV10-3|.
TGTGCCATCAGTGAGGGACAAGCTAACTATGGCTACACCTTC
CAISEGQANYGYTF
>.|TRBJ2-7|TRBV27|.
TGTGCCAGCAGCCCCCAGGGATCTCGCTCCTACGAGCAGTACTTC
CASSPQGSRSYEQYF
>.|TRBJ1-6|TRBV6-5|.
TGTGCCAGCCGACAGGCGGCGGTGTATTCACCCCTCCACTTT
CASRQAAVYSPLHF
>.|TRBJ1-1|TRBV6-5|.
TGTGCCAGCCACGACAGAACTGAAGCTTTCTTT
CASHDRTEAFF
>.|TRBJ2-2|TRBV4-3|once
TGCGCCAGCAGCGAAACAGGGAACACCGGGGAGCTGTTTTTT
CASSETGNTGELFF
>.|TRBJ1-5|TRBV6-6|.
TGTGCCAGCAAGGGTAATGGGGGGGATGGTCAGCCCCAGCATTTT
CASKGNGGDGQPQHF
>.|TRBJ1-4|TRBV5-1|.
TGCGCCAGCAGCTCCGGGGCTAATGAAAAACTGTTTTTT
CASSSGANEKLFF
>TRBD1|TRBJ1-5|TRBV3-1/TRBV3-2|.
TGTGCCAGCAGCCGACAGGGTTTAGGTCAGCCCCAGCATTTT
CASSRQGLGQPQHF
>.|TRBJ1-2|TRBV28|.
TGTGCCAGCAGTCTCCCCGGCTGGACAGTAGATGGCTACACCTTC
CASSLPGWTVDGYTF
>.|TRBJ1-4|TRBV10-3|.
TGTGCCACCACCGGTGCAACTAATGAAAAACTGTTTTTT
CATTGATNEKLFF
>.|TRBJ1-1|TRBV5-5|once
TGTGCCAGCAGCTCCCTCTACGGCACTGAAGCTTTCTTT
CASSSLYGTEAFF
>TRBD2|TRBJ2-6|TRBV7-2|.
TGTGCCAGCAGCACGAGAGCGGGGGCTGAGGCCAACGTCCTGACTTTC
CASSTRAGAEANVLTF
>.|TRBJ1-1|TRBV5-1|.
TGCGCCAGCAGGGAGGATACTGAAGCTTTCTTT
CASREDTEAFF
>.|TRBJ2-7|TRBV4-3|.
TGCGCCAGCAGCCCCAAATTCCCCCCGATCGTTCCGGGGGAAGACTACGAGCAGTACTTC
CASSPKFPPIVPGEDYEQYF
>.|TRBJ1-5|TRBV7-2|.
TGTGCCAGCAGCTTAGATACGGGTAACTCCAATCAGCCCCAGCATTTT
CASSLDTGNSNQPQHF
>TRBD1|TRBJ1-1|TRBV7-9|.
TGTGCCAGCAGCACGAGGACAGGGACGGACACTGAAGCTTTCTTT
CASSTRTGTDTEAFF
>TRBD1|TRBJ2-2|TRBV19|.
TGTGCCAGTGACAACAGGGGGTTCACCGGGGAGCTGTTTTTT
CASDNRGFTGELFF
>.|TRBJ1-1|TRBV9|.
TGTGCCAGCAGCCCAAGACTGGAAGGTGAAGCTTTCTTT
CASSPRLEGEAFF
>.|TRBJ2-5|TRBV5-1|.
TGCGCCAGCAGCTTGACGGCAGGCCAAGAGACCCAGTACTTC
CASSLTAGQETQYF
>TRBD2|TRBJ2-7|TRBV4-1|.
TGCGCCAGCAGCCAGCGGCCCGGGACTAGCCACGAGCAGTACTTC
CASSQRPGTSHEQYF
>.|TRBJ1-5|TRBV2|.
TGTGCCAGCAGTGAAGTCTTTAGCAATCAGCCCCAGCATTTT
CASSEVFSNQPQHF
>.|TRBJ2-3|TRBV7-2|.
TGTGCCAGCAGCTTAGTCATTGGACAGAGAGGCACAGATACGCAGTATTTT
CASSLVIGQRGTDTQYF
>.|TRBJ2-7|TRBV27|.
TGTGCCAGCAGTTTGGTGGGGCTGACCTACGAGCAGTACTTC
CASSLVGLTYEQYF
>.|TRBJ1-1|TRBV21-1|.
TGTGCCAGCAGCAAAGGACAGGGGGCGCTTCATATGGACACTGAAGCTTTCTTT
CASSKGQGALHMDTEAFF
>TRBD1|TRBJ1-5|TRBV6-2/TRBV6-3|few
TGTGCCAGCAGTTCTGGGACAGGGCCTAATCAGCCCCAGCATTTT
CASSSGTGPNQPQHF
>.|TRBJ1-1|TRBV5-1|.
TGCGCCAGCAGCTTGGAGGGACTGGGACCTAACGAAGCTTTCTTT
CASSLEGLGPNEAFF
>.|TRBJ1-1|TRBV6-5|.
TGTGCCAGCAGCCTGACAGGTGGGGCCACTGAAGCTTTCTTT
CASSLTGGATEAFF
>.|TRBJ1-1|TRBV7-9|once
TGTGCCAGCAGCTTAGCCCAGGGGTGGACTGAAGCTTTCTTT
CASSLAQGWTEAFF
>.|TRBJ1-1|TRBV5-1|.
TGCGCCAGCGGCCTTGAGTCGGGGGACACTGAAGCTTTCTTT
CASGLESGDTEAFF
>TRBD2|TRBJ2-2|TRBV4-1|.
TGCGCCAGCAGCCAAGAAGTCAAGACTAGCCGAAACACCGGGGAGCTGTTTTTT
CASSQEVKTSRNTGELFF
>.|TRBJ1-5|TRBV5-1|.
TGCGCCAGCAGCCCGAGCGGGGCACAGCCCCAGCATTTT
CASSPSGAQPQHF
>.|TRBJ1-2|TRBV29-1|.
TGCAGCGTTGAAGATCCCAGTGCCGGGTCACCCGGGGGCTACACCTTC
CSVEDPSAGSPGGYTF
>TRBD1|TRBJ1-1|TRBV25-1|.
TGTGCCATCCACAACTCAGACAGGGATGAAGCTTTCTTT
CAIHNSDRDEAFF
>TRBD1|TRBJ2-7|TRBV5-4|many
TGTGCCAGCAGCTTATCCGGGACAGGGGGCTACGAGCAGTACTTC
CASSLSGTGGYEQYF
>.|TRBJ1-6|TRBV4-1|.
TGCGCCAGCAGCCCGGACGGACAGAGACCCCTCCACTTT
CASSPDGQRPLHF
>TRBD1|TRBJ1-4|TRBV27|.
TGTGCCAGCAGTTCAGGGGACAGGGTGACTAATGAAAAACTGTTTTTT
CASSSGDRVTNEKLFF
>TRBD1|TRBJ1-6|TRBV7-6|.
TGTGCCAGCAGCTCTAACAGGGGCGGTAATTCACCCCTCCACTTT
CASSSNRGGNSPLHF
>.|TRBJ1-2|TRBV5-5|.
TGTGCCAGCAGCTCCTATGAAGGCTACACCTTC
CASSSYEGYTF
>.|TRBJ1-2|TRBV15|once
TGTGCCACCAGCAGAGACCAGGGTAGGGGCTATGGCTACACCTTC
CATSRDQGRGYGYTF